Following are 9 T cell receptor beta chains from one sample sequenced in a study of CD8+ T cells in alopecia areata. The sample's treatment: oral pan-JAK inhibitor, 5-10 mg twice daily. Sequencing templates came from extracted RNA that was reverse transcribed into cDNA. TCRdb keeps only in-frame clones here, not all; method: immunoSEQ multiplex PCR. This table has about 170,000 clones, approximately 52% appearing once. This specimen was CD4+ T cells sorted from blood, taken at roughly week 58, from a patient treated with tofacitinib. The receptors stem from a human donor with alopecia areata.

CDR3 sequence (DNA): TGTGCCAGCTCACCATCCGGGCAGTTGAATTCACCCCTCCACTTT. Protein: CASSPSGQLNSPLHF. V usage is TRBV18 and J usage is TRBJ1-6; D is uncertain. This CDR3 is 15 amino acids long. Trimming shortened V by 2 bases and J by 7 bases, and 12 bases separated the two germline ends. Germline CDR1 reads KGHSH; CDR2 reads LQKENI.

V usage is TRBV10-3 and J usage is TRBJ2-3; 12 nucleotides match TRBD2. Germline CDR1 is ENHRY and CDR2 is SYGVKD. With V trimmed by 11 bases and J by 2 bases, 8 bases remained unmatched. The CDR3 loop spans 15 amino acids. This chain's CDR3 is CASNRLAGDTDTQYF. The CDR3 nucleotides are TGTGCCTCCAATCGACTAGCGGGGGACACAGATACGCAGTATTTT.

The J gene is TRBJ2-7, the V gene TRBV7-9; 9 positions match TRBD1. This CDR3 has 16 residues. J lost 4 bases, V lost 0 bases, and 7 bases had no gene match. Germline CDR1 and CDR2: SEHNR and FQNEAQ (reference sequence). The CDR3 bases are TGTGCCAGCAGCTTAGCCGGGACAGGGCCCACGTACGAGCAGTACTTC. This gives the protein CASSLAGTGPTYEQYF.

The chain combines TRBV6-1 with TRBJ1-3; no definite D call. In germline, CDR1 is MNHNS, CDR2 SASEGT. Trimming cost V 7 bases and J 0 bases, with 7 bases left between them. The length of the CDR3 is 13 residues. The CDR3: CASIHNSGNTIYF. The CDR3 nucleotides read TGTGCCAGCATTCACAACTCTGGAAACACCATATATTTT.

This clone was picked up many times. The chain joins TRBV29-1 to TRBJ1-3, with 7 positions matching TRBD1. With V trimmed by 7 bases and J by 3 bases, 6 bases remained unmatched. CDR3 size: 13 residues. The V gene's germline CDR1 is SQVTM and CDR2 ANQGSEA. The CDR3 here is CSATTGVGNTIYF. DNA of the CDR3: TGCAGCGCGACCACAGGGGTTGGAAACACCATATATTTT.

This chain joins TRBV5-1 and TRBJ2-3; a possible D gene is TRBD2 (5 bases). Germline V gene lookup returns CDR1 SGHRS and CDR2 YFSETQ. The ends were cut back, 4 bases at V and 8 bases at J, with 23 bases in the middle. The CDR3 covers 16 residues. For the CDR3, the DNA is TGCGCCAGCAGCCCCGCTCGAGGGATTCCTTCTGGTACGCAGTATTTT. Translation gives CASSPARGIPSGTQYF.

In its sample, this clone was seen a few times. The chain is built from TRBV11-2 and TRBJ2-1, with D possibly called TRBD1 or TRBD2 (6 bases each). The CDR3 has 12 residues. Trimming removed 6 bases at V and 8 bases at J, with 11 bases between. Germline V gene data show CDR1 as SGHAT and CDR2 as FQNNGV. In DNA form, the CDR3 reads TGTGCCAGCAGAAAGGGGGGCCATGAGCAGTTCTTC. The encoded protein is CASRKGGHEQFF.

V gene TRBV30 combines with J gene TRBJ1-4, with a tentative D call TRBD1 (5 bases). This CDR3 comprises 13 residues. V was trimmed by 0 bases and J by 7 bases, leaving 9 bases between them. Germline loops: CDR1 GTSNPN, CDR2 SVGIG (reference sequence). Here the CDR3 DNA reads TGTGCCTGGAGTGTACAGGATGGTGAAAAACTGTTTTTT. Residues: CAWSVQDGEKLFF.

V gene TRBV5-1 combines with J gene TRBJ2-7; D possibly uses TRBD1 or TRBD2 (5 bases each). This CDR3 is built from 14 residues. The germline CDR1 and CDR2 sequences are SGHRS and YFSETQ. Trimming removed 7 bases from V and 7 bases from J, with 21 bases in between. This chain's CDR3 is CASPVPGTAGEQYF. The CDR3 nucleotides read TGCGCCAGCCCCGTCCCGGGGACCGCCGGGGAGCAGTACTTC.